This T cell receptor beta chain was identified during a study of blood T cell repertoires in COVID-19. About the study: The origin of the acute and convalescent COVID-19 samples was the United States, Italy and Spain. PBMCs, B-cell-depleted T cells, or T cells provided the cDNA or gDNA that made up the material.

Germline V gene sequence: CDR1 SGHNT, CDR2 YYREEE (reference sequence). The CDR3 has 12 amino acids. Between the trimmed V and J ends, which lost 5 bases and 7 bases, there was a span of 12 bases. Methods used by the authors: Counts of nucleated cells, estimated from reference gene primer amplification, were obtained. TCRdb's table, derived via immunoSEQ multiplex PCR, lists solely in-frame clones and lacks some. V, J and clone size are taken as reported in that table, and D and trimming were inferred from the DNA itself. The table lists some 100,000 clones, roughly 86% of them singletons. The V and J genes are TRBV5-4 and TRBJ1-1; D is unresolved. The sequenced material came from peripheral blood. The receptor was isolated from a man aged 45 to 65 with active or convalescent COVID-19. The DNA of the CDR3 is TGTGCCAGCAGAGCGCCCCGCGGTGAAGCTTTCTTT. It codes for CASRAPRGEAFF.